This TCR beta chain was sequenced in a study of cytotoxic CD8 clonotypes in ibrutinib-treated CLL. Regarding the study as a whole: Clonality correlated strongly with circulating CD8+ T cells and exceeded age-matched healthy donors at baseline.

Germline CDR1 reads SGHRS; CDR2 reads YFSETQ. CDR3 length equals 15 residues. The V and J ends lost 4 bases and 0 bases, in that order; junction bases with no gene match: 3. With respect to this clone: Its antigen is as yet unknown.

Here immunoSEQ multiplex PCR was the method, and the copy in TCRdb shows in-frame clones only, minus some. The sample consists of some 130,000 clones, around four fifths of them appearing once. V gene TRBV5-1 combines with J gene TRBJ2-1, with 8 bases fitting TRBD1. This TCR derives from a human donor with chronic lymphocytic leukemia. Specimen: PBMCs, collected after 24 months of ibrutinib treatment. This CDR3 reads CASSPQGDSYNEQFF. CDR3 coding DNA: TGCGCCAGCAGCCCACAGGGGGACTCCTACAATGAGCAGTTCTTC.